The 2 T cell receptor beta chains presented below share a single source sample, sequenced in a study of blood T cell repertoires in COVID-19. TCRdb's table, derived via immunoSEQ multiplex PCR, lists solely in-frame clones and lacks some. In the table there are 50,000 or so clones, over 65% of which are singletons. Input material: peripheral blood. The receptors derive from a man aged 80 or over with COVID-19, enrolled during active disease.

The CDR3 loop is CASSLGEANTEAFF. Here the CDR3 DNA reads TGCGCCAGCAGCTTGGGTGAGGCGAACACTGAAGCTTTCTTT. The rearrangement links TRBV5-1 to TRBJ1-1; no reliable D call. The germline V gene has CDR1 SGHRS and CDR2 YFSETQ. V lost 0 bases and J lost 1, with 7 bases in between. There are 14 residues in the CDR3.

The chain links TRBV5-8 to TRBJ2-1; D is unclear. This CDR3 has 16 amino acids. The germline V and J ends were trimmed by 5 bases and 0 bases, with 15 bases remaining between them. CDR1 and CDR2 from the germline V gene are SGHTS and YDEGEE. CDR3 nucleotide sequence: TGTGCCAGCAGAGACCCGGGTCCTAGCTCCTACAATGAGCAGTTCTTC. Encoded protein: CASRDPGPSSYNEQFF.